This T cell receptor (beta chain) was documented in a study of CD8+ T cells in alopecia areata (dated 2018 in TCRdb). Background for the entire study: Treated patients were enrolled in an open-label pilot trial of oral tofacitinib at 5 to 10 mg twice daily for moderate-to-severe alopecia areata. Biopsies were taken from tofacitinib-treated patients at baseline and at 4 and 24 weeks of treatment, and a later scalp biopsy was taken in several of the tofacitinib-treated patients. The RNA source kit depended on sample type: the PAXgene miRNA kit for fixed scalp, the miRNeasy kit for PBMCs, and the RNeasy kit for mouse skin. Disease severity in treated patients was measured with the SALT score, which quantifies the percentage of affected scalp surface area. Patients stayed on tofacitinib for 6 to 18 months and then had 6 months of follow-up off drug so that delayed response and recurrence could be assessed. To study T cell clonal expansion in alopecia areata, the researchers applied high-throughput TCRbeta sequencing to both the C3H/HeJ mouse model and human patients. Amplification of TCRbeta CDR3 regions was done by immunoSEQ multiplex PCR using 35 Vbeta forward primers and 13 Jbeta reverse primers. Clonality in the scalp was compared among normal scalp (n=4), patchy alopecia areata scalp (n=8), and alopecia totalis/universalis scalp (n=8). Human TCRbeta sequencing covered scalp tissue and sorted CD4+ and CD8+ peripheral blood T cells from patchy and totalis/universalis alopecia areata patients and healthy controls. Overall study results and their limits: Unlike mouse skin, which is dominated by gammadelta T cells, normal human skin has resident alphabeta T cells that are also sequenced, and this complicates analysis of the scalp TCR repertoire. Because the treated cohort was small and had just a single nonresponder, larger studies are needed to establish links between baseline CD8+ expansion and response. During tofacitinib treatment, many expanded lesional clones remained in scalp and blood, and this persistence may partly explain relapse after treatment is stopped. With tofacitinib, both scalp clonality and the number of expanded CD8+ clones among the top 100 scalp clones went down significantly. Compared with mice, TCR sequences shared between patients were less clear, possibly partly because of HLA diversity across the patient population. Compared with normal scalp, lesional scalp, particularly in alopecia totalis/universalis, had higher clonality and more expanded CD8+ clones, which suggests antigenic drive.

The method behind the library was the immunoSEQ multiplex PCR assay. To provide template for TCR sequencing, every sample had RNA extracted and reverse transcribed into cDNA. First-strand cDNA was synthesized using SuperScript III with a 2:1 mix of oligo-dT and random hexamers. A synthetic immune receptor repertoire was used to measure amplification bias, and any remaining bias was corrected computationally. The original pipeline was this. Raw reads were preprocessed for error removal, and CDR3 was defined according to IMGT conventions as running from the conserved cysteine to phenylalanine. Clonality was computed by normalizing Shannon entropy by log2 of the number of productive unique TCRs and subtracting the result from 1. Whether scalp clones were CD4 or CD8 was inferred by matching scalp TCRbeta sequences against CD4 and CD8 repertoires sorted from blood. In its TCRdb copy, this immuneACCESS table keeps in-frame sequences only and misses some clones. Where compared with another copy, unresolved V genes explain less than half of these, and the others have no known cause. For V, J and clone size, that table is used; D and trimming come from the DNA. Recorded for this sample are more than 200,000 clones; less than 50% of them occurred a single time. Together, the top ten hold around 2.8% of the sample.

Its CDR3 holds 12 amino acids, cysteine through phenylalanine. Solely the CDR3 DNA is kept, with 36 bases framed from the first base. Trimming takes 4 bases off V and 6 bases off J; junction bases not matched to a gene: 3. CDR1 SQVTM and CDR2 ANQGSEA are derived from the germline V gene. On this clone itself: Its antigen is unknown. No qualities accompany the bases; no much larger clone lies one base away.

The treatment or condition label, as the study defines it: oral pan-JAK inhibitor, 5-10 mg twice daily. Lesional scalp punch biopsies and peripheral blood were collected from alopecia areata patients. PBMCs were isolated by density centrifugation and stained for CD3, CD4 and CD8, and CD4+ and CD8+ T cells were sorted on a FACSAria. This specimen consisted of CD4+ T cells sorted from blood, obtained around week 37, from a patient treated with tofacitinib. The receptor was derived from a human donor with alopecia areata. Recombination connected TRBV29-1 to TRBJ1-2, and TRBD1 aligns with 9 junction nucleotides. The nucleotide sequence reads TGCAGCGTTGGAGGGACAGGGAATGGCTACACCTTC. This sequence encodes CSVGGTGNGYTF.